This T cell receptor beta chain was recorded in a study of blood T cell repertoires in COVID-19. Whole-study context: The samples span acute and convalescent COVID-19 from the United States, Italy and Spain.

Original processing methods: Estimation of nucleated cell counts was performed using reference gene primer amplification. Sequencing was performed with immunoSEQ multiplex PCR; in TCRdb, only in-frame clones are kept and a portion is missing. V, J and clone size are those of that table, while D and trimming were read from the DNA. Here the sample spans under 200,000 clones, around 90% being singletons. The CDR3 totals 16 residues. CDR1 and CDR2 from the germline V gene are MNHEY and SVGEGT. J lost 2 bases, V lost 2 bases, and 8 bases had no gene match. This sequence joins TRBV6-2 or TRBV6-3 and TRBJ2-7; 8 nucleotides align to TRBD1. Specimen: peripheral blood. The clonotype comes from a man aged 45-65 years with acute or convalescent COVID-19. CDR3 bases: TGTGCCAGCAGTTACGCATCGGGACAGGCCCCCTACGAGCAGTACTTC. Its protein product is CASSYASGQAPYEQYF.